A selection of T cell receptor beta chains follows, all from one sample in a study of identical twins. Via MiXCR, TCRdb re-called the 5' RACE reads, giving one row per CDR3 protein. The sample lists roughly 700,000 distinct CDR3 sequences; about 9.4% were seen once. The sample was also linked to a second study, of yellow fever vaccine responses in identical twins.

What was sequenced was PBMCs. Source of these receptors: a woman younger than 30 in good health. The CDR3 runs from the conserved cysteine through the conserved F or W. A D gene is named only where the DNA matches it firmly. Where a row states a size, it is once, few, many or the class of an expanded clone; other rows omit it.

d_call: TRBD2
clone_size: .
v_call: TRBV20-1
j_call: TRBJ2-5
cdr3_aa: CSAISGSLETQYF
cdr3_nt: TGCAGTGCTATTAGCGGGAGTCTCGAGACCCAGTACTTC

d_call: TRBD1
clone_size: few
v_call: TRBV5-1
j_call: TRBJ2-5
cdr3_aa: CASSLRDRGRETQYF
cdr3_nt: TGCGCCAGCAGCTTGAGGGACAGGGGACGAGAGACCCAGTACTTC

d_call: .
clone_size: many
v_call: TRBV15
j_call: TRBJ2-2
cdr3_aa: CATSRDRETGELFF
cdr3_nt: TGTGCCACCAGCAGAGATCGCGAGACCGGGGAGCTGTTTTTT

d_call: .
clone_size: many
v_call: TRBV14
j_call: TRBJ1-4
cdr3_aa: CASSPNQGEKLFF
cdr3_nt: TGTGCCAGCAGCCCGAATCAGGGTGAAAAACTGTTTTTT

d_call: TRBD1
clone_size: .
v_call: TRBV6-1
j_call: TRBJ2-3
cdr3_aa: CASRDKGAPDTQYF
cdr3_nt: TGTGCCAGCAGGGATAAGGGGGCCCCAGATACGCAGTATTTT

d_call: .
clone_size: few
v_call: TRBV10-3
j_call: TRBJ2-3
cdr3_aa: CAISRIVEGDTQYF
cdr3_nt: TGTGCCATCAGCCGGATAGTTGAGGGAGATACGCAGTATTTT

d_call: TRBD2
clone_size: few
v_call: TRBV6-1
j_call: TRBJ2-7
cdr3_aa: CASLSAKGGGRDEQYF
cdr3_nt: TGTGCCAGCTTGAGTGCCAAGGGCGGCGGGAGGGACGAGCAGTACTTC

d_call: TRBD2
clone_size: many
v_call: TRBV4-2
j_call: TRBJ2-3
cdr3_aa: CASSQIQRGFTDTQYF
cdr3_nt: TGTGCCAGCAGCCAAATCCAGCGGGGGTTCACAGATACGCAGTATTTT

d_call: .
clone_size: few
v_call: TRBV20-1
j_call: TRBJ2-1
cdr3_aa: CSARGLVSGSEQFF
cdr3_nt: TGCAGTGCTAGAGGACTAGTATCCGGTAGTGAGCAGTTCTTC

d_call: .
clone_size: few
v_call: TRBV29-1
j_call: TRBJ1-1
cdr3_aa: CSVDRGLGYTEAFF
cdr3_nt: TGCAGCGTTGACAGGGGTTTGGGGTACACTGAAGCTTTCTTT

d_call: .
clone_size: few
v_call: TRBV3-1
j_call: TRBJ2-3
cdr3_aa: CASSQDLGNTDTQYF
cdr3_nt: TGTGCCAGCAGCCAGGATTTGGGAAACACAGATACGCAGTATTTT

d_call: .
clone_size: many
v_call: TRBV3-1
j_call: TRBJ2-3
cdr3_aa: CASSQARSTDTQYF
cdr3_nt: TGTGCCAGCAGCCAAGCCAGGTCCACAGATACGCAGTATTTT

d_call: .
clone_size: .
v_call: TRBV9
j_call: TRBJ2-1
cdr3_aa: CASSVGVAHEQFF
cdr3_nt: TGTGCCAGCAGCGTAGGGGTAGCCCATGAGCAGTTCTTC

d_call: .
clone_size: few
v_call: TRBV20-1
j_call: TRBJ2-7
cdr3_aa: CSAAGRNHEQYF
cdr3_nt: TGCAGTGCTGCCGGGCGAAACCACGAGCAGTACTTC

d_call: .
clone_size: .
v_call: TRBV19
j_call: TRBJ1-5
cdr3_aa: CASSIEGNQPQHF
cdr3_nt: TGTGCCAGTAGTATAGAGGGTAATCAGCCCCAGCATTTT

d_call: TRBD1
clone_size: .
v_call: TRBV3-1
j_call: TRBJ2-7
cdr3_aa: CASSQDAGGVSYEQYF
cdr3_nt: TGTGCCAGCAGCCAAGATGCAGGGGGCGTCTCCTACGAGCAGTACTTC

d_call: .
clone_size: .
v_call: TRBV2
j_call: TRBJ2-1
cdr3_aa: CASEGLAGNEQFF
cdr3_nt: TGTGCCAGCGAAGGGCTAGCTGGCAATGAGCAGTTCTTC

d_call: .
clone_size: .
v_call: TRBV7-9
j_call: TRBJ1-1
cdr3_aa: CASSHLMKNTEAFF
cdr3_nt: TGTGCCAGCAGCCACCTCATGAAGAACACTGAAGCTTTCTTT

d_call: TRBD2
clone_size: .
v_call: TRBV20-1
j_call: TRBJ2-1
cdr3_aa: CSAFASGRVSYNEQFF
cdr3_nt: TGCAGTGCTTTTGCTAGCGGGAGAGTTTCCTACAATGAGCAGTTCTTC

d_call: .
clone_size: .
v_call: TRBV28
j_call: TRBJ2-5
cdr3_aa: CASSLTVETQYF
cdr3_nt: TGTGCCAGCAGTTTAACGGTAGAGACCCAGTACTTC

d_call: TRBD2
clone_size: .
v_call: TRBV4-3
j_call: TRBJ2-7
cdr3_aa: CASSRVAGVYEQYF
cdr3_nt: TGCGCCAGCAGCCGAGTAGCGGGGGTCTACGAGCAGTACTTC

d_call: .
clone_size: .
v_call: TRBV2
j_call: TRBJ2-5
cdr3_aa: CASNQPQETQYF
cdr3_nt: TGTGCCAGCAACCAGCCCCAAGAGACCCAGTACTTC

d_call: .
clone_size: few
v_call: TRBV4-1
j_call: TRBJ2-7
cdr3_aa: CASSRDLQSFYEQYF
cdr3_nt: TGCGCCAGCAGTCGGGATCTTCAGAGTTTCTACGAGCAGTACTTC

d_call: TRBD1
clone_size: .
v_call: TRBV28
j_call: TRBJ1-2
cdr3_aa: CASSLYQGTGGYTF
cdr3_nt: TGTGCCAGCAGTTTATATCAGGGGACAGGAGGCTACACCTTC

d_call: TRBD2
clone_size: .
v_call: TRBV14
j_call: TRBJ2-7
cdr3_aa: CASSPGNGTGREWTSGSGTYEQYF
cdr3_nt: TGTGCCAGCAGCCCAGGAAACGGGACAGGAAGGGAATGGACTAGCGGGAGTGGCACCTACGAGCAGTACTTC

d_call: .
clone_size: few
v_call: TRBV3-1
j_call: TRBJ2-7
cdr3_aa: CASSQVGGAASSYEQYF
cdr3_nt: TGTGCCAGCAGCCAAGTAGGGGGGGCCGCTAGCTCCTACGAGCAGTACTTC

d_call: .
clone_size: .
v_call: TRBV24-1
j_call: TRBJ2-5
cdr3_aa: CATSDTPQETQYF
cdr3_nt: TGTGCCACCAGTGATACGCCCCAAGAGACCCAGTACTTC

d_call: TRBD1
clone_size: many
v_call: TRBV6-1
j_call: TRBJ2-1
cdr3_aa: CASSEEQGDYNEQFF
cdr3_nt: TGTGCCAGCAGCGAAGAACAGGGGGATTACAATGAGCAGTTCTTC

d_call: TRBD1
clone_size: many
v_call: TRBV5-1
j_call: TRBJ2-2
cdr3_aa: CASSSDRGPNTGELFF
cdr3_nt: TGCGCCAGCAGCTCCGACAGGGGGCCGAACACCGGGGAGCTGTTTTTT

d_call: .
clone_size: .
v_call: TRBV20-1
j_call: TRBJ2-5
cdr3_aa: CSAQTRYQPETQYF
cdr3_nt: TGCAGTGCTCAGACTAGATACCAACCAGAGACCCAGTACTTC

d_call: TRBD1
clone_size: .
v_call: TRBV6-1
j_call: TRBJ2-2
cdr3_aa: CASRTGQGDLGELFF
cdr3_nt: TGTGCCAGCAGGACGGGACAGGGAGACCTAGGGGAGCTGTTTTTT

d_call: .
clone_size: .
v_call: TRBV6-4
j_call: TRBJ2-2
cdr3_aa: CASRVGQSSTGELFF
cdr3_nt: TGTGCCAGTCGCGTCGGACAGTCAAGCACCGGGGAGCTGTTTTTT

d_call: TRBD2
clone_size: few
v_call: TRBV5-4
j_call: TRBJ2-1
cdr3_aa: CASSLVGGGAYNEQFF
cdr3_nt: TGTGCCAGCAGCTTGGTTGGCGGGGGGGCCTACAATGAGCAGTTCTTC

d_call: TRBD2
clone_size: .
v_call: TRBV29-1
j_call: TRBJ2-5
cdr3_aa: CSVERASGKGETQYF
cdr3_nt: TGCAGCGTTGAACGAGCTAGCGGGAAGGGGGAGACCCAGTACTTC

d_call: .
clone_size: .
v_call: TRBV5-8
j_call: TRBJ2-4
cdr3_aa: CASSLDGGRGIQYF
cdr3_nt: TGTGCCAGCAGCCTGGACGGGGGCCGGGGAATTCAGTACTTC

d_call: TRBD1
clone_size: many
v_call: TRBV4-3
j_call: TRBJ2-3
cdr3_aa: CASSPGQGPDTQYF
cdr3_nt: TGTGCCAGCAGCCCGGGACAGGGCCCAGATACGCAGTATTTT

d_call: .
clone_size: .
v_call: TRBV5-1
j_call: TRBJ2-3
cdr3_aa: CASSLASAADTQYF
cdr3_nt: TGCGCCAGCAGCTTGGCCAGTGCAGCGGATACGCAGTATTTT

d_call: TRBD2
clone_size: few
v_call: TRBV27
j_call: TRBJ2-7
cdr3_aa: CASSSLAGSGDEQYF
cdr3_nt: TGTGCCAGCAGTTCGCTAGCGGGCTCTGGGGACGAGCAGTACTTC

d_call: TRBD2
clone_size: many
v_call: TRBV28
j_call: TRBJ2-7
cdr3_aa: CASSPTGTNYEQYF
cdr3_nt: TGTGCCAGCAGTCCAACCGGGACTAACTACGAGCAGTACTTC

d_call: TRBD2
clone_size: few
v_call: TRBV10-3
j_call: TRBJ2-7
cdr3_aa: CATSRLAGGSSSYEQYF
cdr3_nt: TGTGCCACCTCAAGGCTAGCGGGGGGCTCCAGCTCCTACGAGCAGTACTTC

d_call: .
clone_size: few
v_call: TRBV20-1
j_call: TRBJ2-1
cdr3_aa: CSAYNEQFF
cdr3_nt: TGCAGTGCTTACAATGAGCAGTTCTTC

d_call: .
clone_size: many
v_call: TRBV28
j_call: TRBJ2-3
cdr3_aa: CASSFGENTQYF
cdr3_nt: TGTGCCAGCAGTTTTGGGGAGAACACGCAGTATTTT

d_call: TRBD1
clone_size: .
v_call: TRBV7-9
j_call: TRBJ2-3
cdr3_aa: CASSLDTYRGMEYF
cdr3_nt: TGTGCCAGCAGCTTAGATACATACAGGGGCATGGAGTATTTT

d_call: .
clone_size: .
v_call: TRBV12-3/TRBV12-4
j_call: TRBJ2-2
cdr3_aa: CASRGRGGGGELFF
cdr3_nt: TGTGCCAGCAGAGGGCGCGGGGGCGGCGGGGAGCTGTTTTTT

d_call: .
clone_size: many
v_call: TRBV7-2
j_call: TRBJ2-7
cdr3_aa: CASSLARTGSNEQYF
cdr3_nt: TGTGCCAGCAGCTTAGCACGCACAGGGTCCAACGAGCAGTACTTC

d_call: TRBD2
clone_size: many
v_call: TRBV20-1
j_call: TRBJ2-1
cdr3_aa: CSARVAQAVAGTYNEQFF
cdr3_nt: TGCAGTGCTAGAGTCGCCCAGGCCGTAGCGGGGACATACAATGAGCAGTTCTTC

d_call: TRBD1
clone_size: few
v_call: TRBV5-1
j_call: TRBJ2-7
cdr3_aa: CASRRGQGASFEQYF
cdr3_nt: TGCGCCAGCAGGCGGGGACAGGGGGCGTCTTTCGAGCAGTACTTC

d_call: TRBD1
clone_size: many
v_call: TRBV12-3/TRBV12-4
j_call: TRBJ2-7
cdr3_aa: CASSLARDRDYEQYF
cdr3_nt: TGTGCCAGCAGTTTAGCCCGGGACAGGGACTACGAGCAGTACTTC

d_call: .
clone_size: many
v_call: TRBV20-1
j_call: TRBJ2-7
cdr3_aa: CSARRQAGPYEQYF
cdr3_nt: TGCAGTGCTAGACGACAGGCGGGTCCCTACGAGCAGTACTTC

d_call: .
clone_size: many
v_call: TRBV7-3
j_call: TRBJ2-2
cdr3_aa: CASSLTTNTGELFF
cdr3_nt: TGTGCCAGCAGCTTAACTACGAACACCGGGGAGCTGTTTTTT

d_call: .
clone_size: .
v_call: TRBV15
j_call: TRBJ1-4
cdr3_aa: CATSRDIREKLFF
cdr3_nt: TGTGCCACCAGCAGAGATATCCGAGAAAAACTGTTTTTT

d_call: .
clone_size: .
v_call: TRBV5-1
j_call: TRBJ2-1
cdr3_aa: CASSLESGKNNEQFF
cdr3_nt: TGCGCCAGCAGCTTGGAGTCCGGCAAAAACAATGAGCAGTTCTTC

d_call: .
clone_size: few
v_call: TRBV19
j_call: TRBJ1-1
cdr3_aa: CASSLRPGAEAFF
cdr3_nt: TGTGCCAGTAGTCTGCGTCCCGGGGCTGAAGCTTTCTTT